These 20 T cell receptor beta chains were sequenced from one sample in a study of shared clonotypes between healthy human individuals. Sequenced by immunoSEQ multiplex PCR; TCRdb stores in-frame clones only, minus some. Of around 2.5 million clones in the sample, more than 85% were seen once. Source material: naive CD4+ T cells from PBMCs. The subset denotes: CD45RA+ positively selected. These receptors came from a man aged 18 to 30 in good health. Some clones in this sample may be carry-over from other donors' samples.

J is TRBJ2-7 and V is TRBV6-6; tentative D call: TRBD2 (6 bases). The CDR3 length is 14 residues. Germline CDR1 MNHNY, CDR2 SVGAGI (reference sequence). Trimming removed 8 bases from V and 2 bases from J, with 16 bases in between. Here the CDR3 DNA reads TGTGCCAGCCGACGGGGTGGCGGGGCCTACGAGCAGTACTTC. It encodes CASRRGGGAYEQYF.

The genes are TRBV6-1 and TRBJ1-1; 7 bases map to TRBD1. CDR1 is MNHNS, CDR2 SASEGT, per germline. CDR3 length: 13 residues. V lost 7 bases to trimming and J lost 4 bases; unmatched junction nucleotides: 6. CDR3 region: CASKQGIITEAFF. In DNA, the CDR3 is TGTGCCAGCAAACAGGGGATAATCACTGAAGCTTTCTTT.

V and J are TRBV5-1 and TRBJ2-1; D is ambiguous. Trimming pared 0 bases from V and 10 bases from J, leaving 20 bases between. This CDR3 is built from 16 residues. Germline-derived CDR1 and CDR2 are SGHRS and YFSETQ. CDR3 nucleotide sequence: TGCGCCAGCAGCTTGGGGGTGCCGGGCCCTTCTGGGGAGCAGTTCTTC. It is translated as CASSLGVPGPSGEQFF.

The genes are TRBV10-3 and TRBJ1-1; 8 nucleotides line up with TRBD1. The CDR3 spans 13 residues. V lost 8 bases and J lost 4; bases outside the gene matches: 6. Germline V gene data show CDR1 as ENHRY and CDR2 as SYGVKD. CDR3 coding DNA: TGTGCCATCCAGGACAGGGTAGTCACTGAAGCTTTCTTT. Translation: CAIQDRVVTEAFF.

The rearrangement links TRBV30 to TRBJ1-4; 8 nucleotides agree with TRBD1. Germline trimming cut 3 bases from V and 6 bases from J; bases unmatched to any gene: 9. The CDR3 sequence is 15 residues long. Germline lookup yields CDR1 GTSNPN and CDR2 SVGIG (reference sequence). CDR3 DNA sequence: TGTGCCTGGAGGAAACCCGGGACAGGAGATGAAAAACTGTTTTTT. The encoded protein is CAWRKPGTGDEKLFF.

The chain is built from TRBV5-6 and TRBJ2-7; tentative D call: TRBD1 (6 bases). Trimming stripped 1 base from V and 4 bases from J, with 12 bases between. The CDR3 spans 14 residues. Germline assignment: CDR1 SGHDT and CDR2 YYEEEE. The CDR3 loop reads CASSLWTDRYEQYF. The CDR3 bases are TGTGCCAGCAGCTTGTGGACAGACCGATACGAGCAGTACTTC.

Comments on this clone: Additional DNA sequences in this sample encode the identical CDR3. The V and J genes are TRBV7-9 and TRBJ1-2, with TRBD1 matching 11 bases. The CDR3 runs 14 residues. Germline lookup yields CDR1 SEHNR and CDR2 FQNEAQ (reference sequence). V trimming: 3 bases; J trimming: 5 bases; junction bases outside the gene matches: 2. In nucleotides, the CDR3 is TGTGCCAGCAGCTTCGGGACAGGGGGTTATGGCTACACCTTC. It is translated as CASSFGTGGYGYTF.

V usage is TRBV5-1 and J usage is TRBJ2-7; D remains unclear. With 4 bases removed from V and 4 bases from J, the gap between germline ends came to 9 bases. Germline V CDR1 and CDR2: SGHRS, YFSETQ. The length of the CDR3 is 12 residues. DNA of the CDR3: TGCGCCAGCAGCGGGGATCTATACGAGCAGTACTTC. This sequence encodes CASSGDLYEQYF.

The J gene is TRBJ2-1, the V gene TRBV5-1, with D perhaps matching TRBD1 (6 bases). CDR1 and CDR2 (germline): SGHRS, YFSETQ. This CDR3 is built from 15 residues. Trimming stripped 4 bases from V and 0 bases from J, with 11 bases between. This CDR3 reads CASSGTGYSYNEQFF. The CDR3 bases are TGCGCCAGCAGCGGAACAGGGTACTCCTACAATGAGCAGTTCTTC.

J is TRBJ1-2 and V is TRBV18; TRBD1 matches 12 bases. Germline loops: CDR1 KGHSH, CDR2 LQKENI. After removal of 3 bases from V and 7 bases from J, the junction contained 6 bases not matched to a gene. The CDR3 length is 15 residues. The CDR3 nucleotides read TGTGCCAGCTCACCCAACCGGGACAGGGGGCCTGGCTACACCTTC. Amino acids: CASSPNRDRGPGYTF.

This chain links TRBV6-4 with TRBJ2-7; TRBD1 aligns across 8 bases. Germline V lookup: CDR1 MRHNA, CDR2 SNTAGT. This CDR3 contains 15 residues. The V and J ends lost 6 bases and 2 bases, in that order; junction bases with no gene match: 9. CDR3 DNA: TGTGCCAGCAGCCAGGGGACAGGTGGCACCTACGAGCAGTACTTC. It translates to CASSQGTGGTYEQYF.

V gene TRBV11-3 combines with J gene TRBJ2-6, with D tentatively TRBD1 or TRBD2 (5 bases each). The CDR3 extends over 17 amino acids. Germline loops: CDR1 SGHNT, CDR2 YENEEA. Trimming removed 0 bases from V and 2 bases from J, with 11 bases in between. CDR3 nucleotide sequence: TGTGCCAGCAGCTTAGATCCTCAGGGAGCTGGGGCCAACGTCCTGACTTTC. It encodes CASSLDPQGAGANVLTF.

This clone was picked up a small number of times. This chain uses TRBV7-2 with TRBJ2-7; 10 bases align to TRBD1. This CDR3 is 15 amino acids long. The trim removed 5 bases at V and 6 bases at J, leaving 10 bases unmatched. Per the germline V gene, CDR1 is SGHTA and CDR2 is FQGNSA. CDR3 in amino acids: CASSPRQGALREQYF. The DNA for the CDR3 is TGTGCCAGCAGCCCGCGACAGGGGGCGTTGCGCGAGCAGTACTTC.

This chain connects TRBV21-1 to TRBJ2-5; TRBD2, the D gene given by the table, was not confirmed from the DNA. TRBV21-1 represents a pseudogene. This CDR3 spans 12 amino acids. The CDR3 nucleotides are TGTGCCAGCAGCAAGTTTAGTGAGACCCAGTACTTC. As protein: CASSKFSETQYF.

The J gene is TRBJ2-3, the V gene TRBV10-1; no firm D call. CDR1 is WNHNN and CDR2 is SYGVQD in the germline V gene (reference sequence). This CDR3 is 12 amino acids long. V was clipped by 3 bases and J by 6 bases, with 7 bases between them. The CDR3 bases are TGCGCCAGCAGTGAAAGGGCCGATACGCAGTATTTT. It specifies CASSERADTQYF.

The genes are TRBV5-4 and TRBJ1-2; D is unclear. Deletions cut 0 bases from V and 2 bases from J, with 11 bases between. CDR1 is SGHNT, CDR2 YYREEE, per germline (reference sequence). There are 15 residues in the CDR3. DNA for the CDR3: TGTGCCAGCAGCTTGGTACAAGGCCTGAACTATGGCTACACCTTC. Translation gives CASSLVQGLNYGYTF.

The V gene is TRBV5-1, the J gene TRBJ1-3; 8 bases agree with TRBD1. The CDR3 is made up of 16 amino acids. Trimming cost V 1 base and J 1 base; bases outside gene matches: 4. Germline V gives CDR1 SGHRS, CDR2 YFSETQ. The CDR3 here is CASSLTQGASGNTIYF. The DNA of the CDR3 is TGCGCCAGCAGCTTGACCCAGGGGGCTTCTGGAAACACCATATATTTT.

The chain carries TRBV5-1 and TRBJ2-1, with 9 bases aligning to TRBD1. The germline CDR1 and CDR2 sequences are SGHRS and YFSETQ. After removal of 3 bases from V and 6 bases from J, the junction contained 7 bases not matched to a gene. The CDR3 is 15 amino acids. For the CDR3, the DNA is TGCGCCAGCAGCTCCGGGACAGGGTTGGCCAATGAGCAGTTCTTC. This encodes CASSSGTGLANEQFF.

The DNA of the CDR3 is TGTGCCAGCAGCCAAGGCCAGGGACGGGGTCACGAGCAGTACTTC. This gives the protein CASSQGQGRGHEQYF. This chain connects TRBV11-3 to TRBJ2-7, with D perhaps assigned TRBD1 or TRBD2 (5 bases each). The CDR3 loop spans 15 amino acids. Germline V gene data show CDR1 as SGHNT and CDR2 as YENEEA. V gave up 5 bases and J gave up 5 bases, with 19 bases separating them.

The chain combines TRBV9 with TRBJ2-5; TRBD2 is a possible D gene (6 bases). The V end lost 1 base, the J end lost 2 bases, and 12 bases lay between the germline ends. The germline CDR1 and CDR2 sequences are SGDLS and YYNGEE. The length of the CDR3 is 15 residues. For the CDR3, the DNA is TGTGCCAGCAGCGTACTCTCTAGCGTACAAGAGACCCAGTACTTC. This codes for CASSVLSSVQETQYF.